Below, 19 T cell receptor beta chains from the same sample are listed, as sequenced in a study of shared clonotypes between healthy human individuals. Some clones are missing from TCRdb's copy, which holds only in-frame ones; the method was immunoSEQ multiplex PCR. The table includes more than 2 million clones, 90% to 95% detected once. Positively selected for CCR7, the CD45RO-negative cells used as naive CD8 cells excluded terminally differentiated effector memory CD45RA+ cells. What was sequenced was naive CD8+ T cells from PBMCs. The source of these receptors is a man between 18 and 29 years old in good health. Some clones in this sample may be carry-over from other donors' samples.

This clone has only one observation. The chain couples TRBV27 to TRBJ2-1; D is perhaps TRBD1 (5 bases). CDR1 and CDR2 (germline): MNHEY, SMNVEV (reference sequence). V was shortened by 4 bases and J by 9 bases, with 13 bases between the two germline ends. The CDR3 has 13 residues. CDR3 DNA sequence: TGTGCCAGCAGTTCATCCAGGGCGAGTGAGCAGTTCTTC. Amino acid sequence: CASSSSRASEQFF.

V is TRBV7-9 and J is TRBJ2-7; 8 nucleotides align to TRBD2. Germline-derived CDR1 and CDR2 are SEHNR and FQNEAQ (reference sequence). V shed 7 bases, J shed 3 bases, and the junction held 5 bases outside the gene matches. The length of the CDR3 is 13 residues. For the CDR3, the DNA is TGTGCCAGCAAAGGTAGCGGGATCTACGAGCAGTACTTC. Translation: CASKGSGIYEQYF.

In nucleotides, the CDR3 is TGTGCCAGCAGCTCTGGACAGTTCGACGAGCAGTACTTC. Amino acids: CASSSGQFDEQYF. This chain uses TRBV7-2 with TRBJ2-7; maybe TRBD1 (6 bases). CDR3 length equals 13 residues. V dropped 4 bases and J dropped 5 bases, with 12 bases sitting between them. Germline-derived CDR1 and CDR2 are SGHTA and FQGNSA.

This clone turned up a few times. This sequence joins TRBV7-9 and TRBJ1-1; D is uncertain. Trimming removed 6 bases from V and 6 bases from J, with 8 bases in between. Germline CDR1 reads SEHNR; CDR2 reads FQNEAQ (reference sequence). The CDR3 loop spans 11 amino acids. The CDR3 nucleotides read TGTGCCAGCAGGAGTTCTGCTGAAGCTTTCTTT. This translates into CASRSSAEAFF.

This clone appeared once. The CDR3: CASSPPLILQETQYF. CDR3 in DNA: TGTGCCAGCAGCCCTCCCCTTATACTCCAAGAGACCCAGTACTTC. This chain links TRBV7-2 with TRBJ2-5; D not resolved. The V end was cut by 5 bases, the J end by 1 base, with 14 bases between. The germline V gene encodes CDR1 SGHTA and CDR2 FQGNSA. This CDR3 spans 15 amino acids.

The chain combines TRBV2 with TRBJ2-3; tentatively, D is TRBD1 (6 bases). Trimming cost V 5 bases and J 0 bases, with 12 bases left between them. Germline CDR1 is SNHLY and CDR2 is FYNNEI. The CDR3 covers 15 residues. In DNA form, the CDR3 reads TGTGCCAGCAGTTCAGGACAGTCTAGCACAGATACGCAGTATTTT. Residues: CASSSGQSSTDTQYF.

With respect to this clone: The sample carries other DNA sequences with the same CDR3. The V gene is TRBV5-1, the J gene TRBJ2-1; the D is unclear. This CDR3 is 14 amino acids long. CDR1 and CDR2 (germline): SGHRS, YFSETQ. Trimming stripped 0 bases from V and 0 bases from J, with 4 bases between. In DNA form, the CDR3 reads TGCGCCAGCAGCTTGGACGGCTCCTACAATGAGCAGTTCTTC. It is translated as CASSLDGSYNEQFF.

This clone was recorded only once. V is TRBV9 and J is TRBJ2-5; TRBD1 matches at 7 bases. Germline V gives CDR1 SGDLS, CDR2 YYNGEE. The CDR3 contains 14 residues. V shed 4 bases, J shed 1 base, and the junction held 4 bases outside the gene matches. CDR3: CASSPRQGQETQYF. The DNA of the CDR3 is TGTGCCAGCAGCCCTCGACAGGGCCAAGAGACCCAGTACTTC.

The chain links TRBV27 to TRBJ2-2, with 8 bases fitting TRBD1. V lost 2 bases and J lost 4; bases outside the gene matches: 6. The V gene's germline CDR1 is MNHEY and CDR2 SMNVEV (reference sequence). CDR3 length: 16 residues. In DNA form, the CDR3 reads TGTGCCAGCAGTTTAATCCCGGGACAGGCCACCGGGGAGCTGTTTTTT. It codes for CASSLIPGQATGELFF.

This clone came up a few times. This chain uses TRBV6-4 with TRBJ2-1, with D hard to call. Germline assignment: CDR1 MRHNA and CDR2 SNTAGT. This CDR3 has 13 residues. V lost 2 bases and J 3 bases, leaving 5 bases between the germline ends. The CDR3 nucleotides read TGTGCCAGCAGTGACCCTCTCTACAATGAGCAGTTCTTC. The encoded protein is CASSDPLYNEQFF.

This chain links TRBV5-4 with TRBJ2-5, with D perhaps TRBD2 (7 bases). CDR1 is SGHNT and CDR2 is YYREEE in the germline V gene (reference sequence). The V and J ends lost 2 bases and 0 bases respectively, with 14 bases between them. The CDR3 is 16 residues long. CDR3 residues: CASSFFSGGDQETQYF. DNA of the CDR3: TGTGCCAGCAGCTTTTTTTCGGGGGGCGACCAAGAGACCCAGTACTTC. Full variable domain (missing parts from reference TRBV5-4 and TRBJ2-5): ETGVTQSPTHLIKTRGQQVTLRCSSQSGHNTVSWYQQALGQGPQFIFQYYREEENGRGNFPPRFSGLQFPNYSSELNVNALELDDSALYLCASSFFSGGDQETQYFGPGTRLLVL.

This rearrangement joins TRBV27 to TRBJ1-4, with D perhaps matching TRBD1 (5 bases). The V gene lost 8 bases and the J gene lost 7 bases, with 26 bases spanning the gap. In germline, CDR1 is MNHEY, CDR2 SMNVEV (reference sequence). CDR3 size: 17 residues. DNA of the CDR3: TGTGCCAGCGGTCAACCCACCGCAGGGAGGTGGGGTGAAAAACTGTTTTTT. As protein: CASGQPTAGRWGEKLFF.

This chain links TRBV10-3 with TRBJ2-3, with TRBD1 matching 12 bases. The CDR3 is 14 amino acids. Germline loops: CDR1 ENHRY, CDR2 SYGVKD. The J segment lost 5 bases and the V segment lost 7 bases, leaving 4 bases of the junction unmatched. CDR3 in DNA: TGTGCCATCATGGGACAGGGGGCCGGAGATACGCAGTATTTT. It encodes CAIMGQGAGDTQYF.

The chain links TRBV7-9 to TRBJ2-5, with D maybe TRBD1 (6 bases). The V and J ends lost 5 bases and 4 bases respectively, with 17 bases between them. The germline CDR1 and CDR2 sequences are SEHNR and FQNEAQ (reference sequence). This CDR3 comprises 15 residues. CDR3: CASSNPGVRGETQYF. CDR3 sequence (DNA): TGTGCCAGCAGCAACCCAGGGGTAAGGGGAGAGACCCAGTACTTC. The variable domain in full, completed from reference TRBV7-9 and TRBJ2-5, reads DTGVSQNPRHKITKRGQNVTFRCDPISEHNRLYWYRQTLGQGPEFLTYFQNEAQLEKSRLLSDRFSAERPKGSFSTLEIQRTEQGDSAMYLCASSNPGVRGETQYFGPGTRLLVL.

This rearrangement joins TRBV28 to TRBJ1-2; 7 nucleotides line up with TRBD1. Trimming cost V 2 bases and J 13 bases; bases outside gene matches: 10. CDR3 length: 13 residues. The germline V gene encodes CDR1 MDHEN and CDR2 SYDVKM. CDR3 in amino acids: CASSLARQGASTF. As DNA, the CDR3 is TGTGCCAGCAGTTTAGCTCGACAGGGAGCTAGCACCTTC.

Here the CDR3 reads CASTPGGSGEAFF. The CDR3 DNA follows: TGTGCCAGCACCCCCGGTGGGTCGGGCGAAGCTTTCTTT. The chain joins TRBV6-5 to TRBJ1-1; D uncertain. V was pared by 7 bases and J by 8 bases, with 17 bases between. The CDR3 extends over 13 amino acids. The germline CDR1 and CDR2 sequences are MNHEY and SVGAGI.

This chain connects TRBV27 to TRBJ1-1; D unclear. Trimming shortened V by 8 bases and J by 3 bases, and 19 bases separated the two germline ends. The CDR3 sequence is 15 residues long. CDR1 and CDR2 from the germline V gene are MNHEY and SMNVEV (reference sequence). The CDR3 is CASLANRVTDTEAFF. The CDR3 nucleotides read TGTGCCAGCCTTGCTAACCGGGTGACGGACACTGAAGCTTTCTTT.

This CDR3 is CASSVRVAGTYSYNEQFF. The CDR3 DNA sequence: TGTGCCAGCAGCGTGAGGGTAGCGGGGACCTACTCCTACAATGAGCAGTTCTTC. The chain uses TRBV9 and TRBJ2-1, with TRBD2 matching 8 bases. The CDR3 is 18 amino acids. After removal of 2 bases from V and 0 bases from J, the junction contained 10 bases not matched to a gene. Germline V lookup: CDR1 SGDLS, CDR2 YYNGEE.

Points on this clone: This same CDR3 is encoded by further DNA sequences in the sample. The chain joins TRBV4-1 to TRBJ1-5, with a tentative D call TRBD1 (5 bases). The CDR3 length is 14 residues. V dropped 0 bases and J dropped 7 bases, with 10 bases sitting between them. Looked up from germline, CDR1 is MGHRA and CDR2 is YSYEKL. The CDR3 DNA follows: TGCGCCAGCAGCCAAGATCCTGGGGGACAGCCCCAGCATTTT. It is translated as CASSQDPGGQPQHF.